This passage covers 17 T cell receptor beta chains from one sample sequenced in a study of cytomegalovirus exposure and HLA in healthy donors. In the PCR, 60 Vbeta and 13 Jbeta primers were used. Assay used: immunoSEQ multiplex PCR; TCRdb lists only in-frame clones, some missing. The data contain approximately 160,000 clones, roughly four fifths of them singletons. Sequencing was carried out using PBMCs. The receptors here all came from a woman aged 40 to 55 in good health and CMV-seronegative.

CDR3 loop: CASRLGRGNSNQPQHF. As DNA, the CDR3 is TGTGCCAGCAGACTAGGCAGGGGGAATAGCAATCAGCCCCAGCATTTT. The V call is TRBV27, the J call TRBJ1-5; 7 bases fit TRBD1. Germline V gene lookup returns CDR1 MNHEY and CDR2 SMNVEV (reference sequence). This CDR3 is 16 amino acids long. V gave up 6 bases and J gave up 0 bases; unmatched junction bases: 8.

This chain links TRBV5-1 with TRBJ2-1; D unclear. The CDR3 has 13 residues. Germline CDR1 and CDR2: SGHRS and YFSETQ. The V gene lost 0 bases and the J gene lost 5 bases, with 6 bases spanning the gap. CDR3 in amino acids: CASSLGPNNEQFF. The CDR3 DNA sequence: TGCGCCAGCAGCTTGGGGCCGAACAATGAGCAGTTCTTC.

The chain couples TRBV6-5 to TRBJ2-7; 12 nucleotides align to TRBD2. V gave up 4 bases and J gave up 4 bases; unmatched junction bases: 5. The V gene's germline CDR1 is MNHEY and CDR2 SVGAGI. The length of the CDR3 is 15 residues. Written as DNA, the CDR3 is TGTGCCAGCAGTTTGACTAGCGGGAGTATGTACGAGCAGTACTTC. The encoded protein is CASSLTSGSMYEQYF.

This sequence joins TRBV28 and TRBJ1-1, with unresolved D. The germline V gene has CDR1 MDHEN and CDR2 SYDVKM. The CDR3 length is 14 residues. V lost 5 bases, J lost 1 base, and 11 bases lay in between. CDR3 loop: CASSASQKNTEAFF. CDR3 DNA sequence: TGTGCCAGCAGTGCCTCACAGAAGAACACTGAAGCTTTCTTT.

There are a few counts of this clone. The chain uses TRBV7-6 and TRBJ2-1, with D possibly being TRBD2 (5 bases). Germline lookup yields CDR1 SGHVS and CDR2 FNYEAQ. The CDR3 is made up of 14 amino acids. Trimming removed 5 bases from V and 9 bases from J, with 17 bases in between. The CDR3 loop is CASSPSEVEPEQFF. The CDR3 bases are TGTGCCAGCAGCCCGTCGGAGGTAGAGCCTGAGCAGTTCTTC.

CDR3 sequence (DNA): TGTGCCAGCAGCTCGCTAGAGAGAGGCGGTAACTATGGCTACACCTTC. Translating it yields CASSSLERGGNYGYTF. V is TRBV27 and J is TRBJ1-2; no definite D call. Trimming shortened V by 6 bases and J by 1 base, and 18 bases separated the two germline ends. CDR3 length: 16 residues. The germline V gene encodes CDR1 MNHEY and CDR2 SMNVEV (reference sequence).

The count of this clone is one. The chain combines TRBV30 with TRBJ1-5; tentatively, D is TRBD1 (5 bases). With 4 bases removed from V and 0 bases from J, the gap between germline ends came to 22 bases. The CDR3 has 18 amino acids. Germline lookup yields CDR1 GTSNPN and CDR2 SVGIG (reference sequence). CDR3 sequence (DNA): TGTGCCTGGACCCCCCGGAGGAGGGGCGATTATAGCAATCAGCCCCAGCATTTT. It yields the protein CAWTPRRRGDYSNQPQHF.

The chain employs TRBV4-2 and TRBJ2-1; the match to TRBD2 covers 9 bases. The germline V gene has CDR1 LGHNA and CDR2 YNFKEQ. The trim removed 0 bases at V and 9 bases at J, leaving 15 bases unmatched. The length of the CDR3 is 18 residues. The CDR3 spells CASSQDIEGLARKGEQFF. CDR3 DNA: TGTGCCAGCAGCCAAGATATAGAAGGACTAGCGAGAAAGGGTGAGCAGTTCTTC.

This clone was detected only a few times. The V gene is TRBV28, the J gene TRBJ1-4, with 11 nucleotides matching TRBD1. Trimming cost V 5 bases and J 8 bases; bases outside gene matches: 7. The CDR3 covers 15 residues. Germline V gene lookup returns CDR1 MDHEN and CDR2 SYDVKM. CDR3 loop: CASSRVGQGGEKLFF. The CDR3 DNA sequence: TGTGCCAGCAGTCGGGTGGGACAGGGGGGCGAAAAACTGTTTTTT.

The CDR3 DNA follows: TGTGCCAGCACAAGACAGGGTTGGAATGGCTACACCTTC. Translation: CASTRQGWNGYTF. The V call is TRBV28, the J call TRBJ1-2; 7 nucleotides agree with TRBD1. Unmatched junction bases numbered 8, after V lost 7 bases and J lost 6 bases. CDR3 length equals 13 residues. CDR1 MDHEN and CDR2 SYDVKM come from the germline V gene.

The J gene is TRBJ1-3, the V gene TRBV7-9; tentative D call: TRBD1 (5 bases). V was cut by 4 bases and J by 0 bases, with 10 bases left in between. The CDR3 is 15 residues long. The germline CDR1 and CDR2 sequences are SEHNR and FQNEAQ (reference sequence). CDR3 loop: CASSWQGYSGNTIYF. The CDR3 DNA follows: TGTGCCAGCAGCTGGCAGGGTTACTCTGGAAACACCATATATTTT. The variable domain in full, completed from reference TRBV7-9 and TRBJ1-3, reads DTGVSQNPRHKITKRGQNVTFRCDPISEHNRLYWYRQTLGQGPEFLTYFQNEAQLEKSRLLSDRFSAERPKGSFSTLEIQRTEQGDSAMYLCASSWQGYSGNTIYFGEGSWLTVV.

The genes are TRBV5-4 and TRBJ2-1; 11 bases fit TRBD2. This CDR3 contains 15 residues. CDR1 and CDR2 from the germline V gene are SGHNT and YYREEE (reference sequence). After removal of 0 bases from V and 10 bases from J, the junction contained 6 bases not matched to a gene. CDR3 nucleotides: TGTGCCAGCAGCTTGGATAGCGGGAGGGCCTTAGAGCAGTTCTTC. Its translation: CASSLDSGRALEQFF.

This clone was recorded only once. V and J are TRBV29-1 and TRBJ1-2, with 8 bases identical to TRBD1. The junction had 7 bases not matched to a gene; V was cut back by 2 bases and J by 8 bases. CDR3 size: 13 residues. The germline V gene encodes CDR1 SQVTM and CDR2 ANQGSEA. The CDR3 sequence: CSVELTGESGYTF. The CDR3 coding sequence is TGCAGCGTTGAATTGACAGGGGAGAGCGGCTACACCTTC.

The J gene is TRBJ2-5, the V gene TRBV5-1; the match to TRBD2 covers 13 bases. The V gene's germline CDR1 is SGHRS and CDR2 YFSETQ. V gave up 4 bases and J gave up 5 bases; unmatched junction bases: 8. CDR3 length: 16 amino acids. The CDR3 coding sequence is TGCGCCAGCAGCGGGTCGCCGACTAGCGGGAGGGAGACCCAGTACTTC. This codes for CASSGSPTSGRETQYF.

The chain is built from TRBV18 and TRBJ2-1, with 9 bases lining up with TRBD2. Trimming at V came to 0 bases and at J to 0 bases, leaving 12 bases not matched to a gene. The germline V gene has CDR1 KGHSH and CDR2 LQKENI. The CDR3 covers 20 residues. CDR3 sequence (DNA): TGTGCCAGCTCACCACCCTTGGGCCTAGCGGGATCGAGCTCCTACAATGAGCAGTTCTTC. This codes for CASSPPLGLAGSSSYNEQFF.

This clone was counted a single time. The chain couples TRBV30 to TRBJ2-5; a weak D match, TRBD2 (5 bases). Trimming took 5 bases from V and 4 from J, leaving 17 bases between them. CDR3 length equals 14 residues. The germline gives CDR1 GTSNPN, CDR2 SVGIG (reference sequence). The CDR3 loop is CAWSWLAGAETQYF. The CDR3 DNA reads TGTGCCTGGTCTTGGCTAGCCGGCGCAGAGACCCAGTACTTC.

The chain is built from TRBV7-3 and TRBJ2-5, with D perhaps matching TRBD2 (6 bases). The V end lost 4 bases, the J end lost 4 bases, and 13 bases lay between the germline ends. This CDR3 comprises 14 residues. Germline CDR1 and CDR2: SGHTA and FQGTGA. The CDR3 loop reads CASSWRGGTETQYF. For the CDR3, the DNA is TGTGCCAGCAGCTGGAGGGGAGGTACAGAGACCCAGTACTTC.